This TCR beta chain originates from a study of regulatory T cells in long-lasting Graves disease. Study-level points and caveats: Persistent Graves' patients showed less TCR diversity than newly diagnosed ones.

Germline V gene sequence: CDR1 LNHNV, CDR2 YYDKDF (reference sequence). J was trimmed by 8 bases and V by 8 bases; bases with no gene match: 7. The CDR3 has 14 residues. For TCR beta, libraries came from iRepertoire HTBI primers and Arm-PCR of CDR3 regions. MiXCR, run by TCRdb on the multiplex PCR reads, gives a single entry per CDR3 protein. The sample has 350,000 to 500,000 distinct CDR3 sequences; about 17% are singletons. As to time point: newly diagnosed GD, antithyroid drugs for less than 3 months. PBMC RNA served as the TCR library source. On this clonotype itself: The antigen is unknown.

These same records also appear under a second study, on T cells in Graves' hyperthyroidism and ophthalmopathy. This second report adds: Investigators excluded patients with uncontrolled infection, other autoimmune disease, pregnancy or lactation.

The rearrangement joins TRBV15 to TRBJ2-1; 12 bases match TRBD2. Source: peripheral blood mononuclear cells (PBMCs), taken at new diagnosis, from a patient treated with antithyroid drugs. The sequence derives from a woman in her twenties or thirties with Graves disease. This CDR3 is CATSASGRVDEQFF. CDR3 DNA: TGTGCCACCTCGGCTAGCGGGAGGGTGGATGAGCAGTTCTTC. Together with reference TRBV15 and TRBJ2-1, the CDR3 gives the full variable domain: DAMVIQNPRYQVTQFGKPVTLSCSQTLNHNVMYWYQQKSSQAPKLLFHYYDKDFNNEADTPDNFQSRRPNTSFCFLDIRSPGLGDTAMYLCATSASGRVDEQFFGPGTRLTVL.